The clone carrying this T cell receptor (beta chain) was detected a few times. Its cognate antigen is unknown. CDR3 length: 13 amino acids. Germline lookup yields CDR1 MNHEY and CDR2 SVGEGT. Between the trimmed V and J ends, which lost 8 bases and 5 bases, there was a span of 15 bases. MiXCR was run by TCRdb on the 5' RACE reads, yielding one entry per CDR3 protein. The sample has under 200,000 distinct CDR3 sequences, 11% seen once. The data were obtained in a study of T-cell memory formation after mild COVID-19. Study background: Clusters were largely donor specific. General study results and limits: Pre-infection memory contained some responding clones, which suggested that cross-reactive memory had joined. Of the contracting clones, CD4+ ones lay mainly in CM and EM, and CD8+ ones in EMRA.

This chain connects TRBV6-2 or TRBV6-3 to TRBJ2-5; D is perhaps TRBD2 (5 bases). The sequence derives from a man younger than 35 who had mild COVID-19 (a few samples of this study predate the infection). Cell type and time point are not known. The material sequenced was PBMCs or a T cell subset sorted from them (not recorded which). This chain's CDR3 is CASDRAPGETQYF. In DNA, the CDR3 is TGTGCCAGCGATCGGGCACCGGGGGAGACCCAGTACTTC.